Below are 13 T cell receptor beta chains sequenced from a single sample in a study of shared T cell receptors in the human thymus. Here immunoSEQ multiplex PCR was the method, and the copy in TCRdb shows in-frame clones only, minus some. The table records about 660,000 clones, roughly 90% of them present only once. In addition, the sample was reused for a study of human thymus T cells.

Sequencing was performed on thymocytes. These receptors were obtained from a boy younger than two with a congenital heart defect.

The rearrangement uses TRBV15 and TRBJ2-7; TRBD1 aligns across 10 bases. The CDR3 extends over 16 amino acids. The V segment lost 2 bases and the J segment 5 bases; nucleotides outside the gene matches: 9. The germline V gene has CDR1 LNHNV and CDR2 YYDKDF (reference sequence). CDR3 loop: CATSRYPGTGVDEQYF. CDR3 DNA: TGTGCCACCAGCAGATACCCCGGGACAGGGGTCGACGAGCAGTACTTC.

This clone turned up a few times. This sequence joins TRBV30 and TRBJ2-7; 15 bases map to TRBD2. Trimming at V came to 4 bases and at J to 2 bases, leaving 3 bases not matched to a gene. The CDR3 spans 15 residues. In germline, CDR1 is GTSNPN, CDR2 SVGIG (reference sequence). CDR3 nucleotide sequence: TGTGCCTGGACGGGACTAGCGGGGGGTACCTACGAGCAGTACTTC. Amino acids: CAWTGLAGGTYEQYF.

The chain joins TRBV19 to TRBJ2-2; D possibly corresponds to TRBD1 (5 bases). CDR3 size: 16 residues. In germline, CDR1 is LNHDA, CDR2 SQIVND (reference sequence). V was cut by 7 bases and J by 3 bases, with 18 bases left in between. The CDR3 DNA follows: TGTGCCAGTACCCCTTTCTCACAGGCCCACACCGGGGAGCTGTTTTTT. Its protein product is CASTPFSQAHTGELFF.

This chain connects TRBV4-1 to TRBJ2-5, with 7 bases identical to TRBD1. With 0 bases clipped from V and 2 bases from J, the junction kept 9 bases outside the gene matches. The CDR3 covers 17 residues. CDR1 and CDR2 (germline): MGHRA, YSYEKL. The CDR3 sequence: CASSQDNRGHSQETQYF. The CDR3 DNA reads TGCGCCAGCAGCCAAGATAACAGGGGCCACTCACAAGAGACCCAGTACTTC.

Only one count was recorded for this clone. This chain uses TRBV29-1 with TRBJ1-1, with TRBD1 as a possible D gene (6 bases). Between the trimmed V and J ends, which lost 4 bases and 5 bases, there was a span of 14 bases. CDR3 length: 13 amino acids. Germline CDR1 and CDR2: SQVTM and ANQGSEA. CDR3 sequence reads: CSVVPGVGTEAFF. Here the CDR3 DNA reads TGCAGCGTTGTCCCAGGGGTTGGGACTGAAGCTTTCTTT.

This clone was found once. As DNA, the CDR3 is TGTGCCAGCAGCTTTTGGCGGGGGGCGTTGACTGAAGCTTTCTTT. Translation: CASSFWRGALTEAFF. V and J are TRBV5-6 and TRBJ1-1; tentatively, D is TRBD1 (6 bases). V was trimmed by 2 bases and J by 5 bases, leaving 16 bases between them. This CDR3 spans 15 amino acids. The germline gives CDR1 SGHDT, CDR2 YYEEEE.

This clone appeared a few times. This chain links TRBV4-1 with TRBJ2-2; D might be TRBD1 (5 bases). This CDR3 region has 16 residues. Germline V gives CDR1 MGHRA, CDR2 YSYEKL. V was trimmed by 1 base and J by 3 bases, leaving 12 bases between them. CDR3 in amino acids: CASSQGMGPDTGELFF. The CDR3 nucleotides are TGCGCCAGCAGCCAAGGAATGGGGCCGGACACCGGGGAGCTGTTTTTT.

The V call is TRBV6-1, the J call TRBJ2-3; D call uncertain. CDR1 and CDR2 (germline): MNHNS, SASEGT. This CDR3 region has 14 residues. Trimming pared 3 bases from V and 0 bases from J, leaving 7 bases between. The CDR3 nucleotides are TGTGCCAGCAGTGAGCGCACTAGCACAGATACGCAGTATTTT. Its protein is CASSERTSTDTQYF.

This clone was picked up a small number of times. The chain carries TRBV19 and TRBJ1-4; 9 nucleotides match TRBD1. Trimming removed 3 bases from V and 6 bases from J; junction bases left unmatched: 5. The CDR3 runs 15 residues. Germline CDR1 is LNHDA and CDR2 is SQIVND (reference sequence). CDR3 nucleotide sequence: TGTGCCAGTAGTATTGGGACAGGGAGGGATGAAAAACTGTTTTTT. Translating it yields CASSIGTGRDEKLFF.

This chain joins TRBV28 and TRBJ2-1; 7 nucleotides align to TRBD2. Germline assignment: CDR1 MDHEN and CDR2 SYDVKM. V gave up 3 bases and J gave up 6 bases; unmatched junction bases: 14. This CDR3 has 17 residues. CDR3 sequence: CASSFKNGGELGNEQFF. The CDR3 DNA follows: TGTGCCAGCAGTTTCAAAAATGGGGGGGAGTTGGGCAATGAGCAGTTCTTC. The full variable domain, rest sourced from reference TRBV28 and TRBJ2-1, is DVKVTQSSRYLVKRTGEKVFLECVQDMDHENMFWYRQDPGLGLRLIYFSYDVKMKEKGDIPEGYSVSREKKERFSLILESASTNQTSMYLCASSFKNGGELGNEQFFGPGTRLTVL.

This chain joins TRBV9 and TRBJ1-1; the D gene is possibly TRBD1 (6 bases). Germline V gene sequence: CDR1 SGDLS, CDR2 YYNGEE. The ends were cut back, 8 bases at V and 2 bases at J, with 13 bases in the middle. This CDR3 contains 13 residues. The CDR3 loop reads CASQRGRNTEAFF. In DNA form, the CDR3 reads TGTGCCAGTCAGCGGGGGCGTAACACTGAAGCTTTCTTT.

CDR3 in amino acids: CASSLAPGGGPSSTDTQYF. CDR3 DNA sequence: TGTGCCAGCAGCTTAGCCCCGGGCGGAGGCCCCAGTAGCACAGATACGCAGTATTTT. This sequence joins TRBV11-2 and TRBJ2-3; perhaps TRBD2 as D (5 bases). The CDR3 length is 19 residues. Per the germline V gene, CDR1 is SGHAT and CDR2 is FQNNGV. V was pared by 1 base and J by 0 bases, with 20 bases between.

This chain connects TRBV7-7 to TRBJ2-1, with a possible D match to TRBD1 (5 bases). The V and J ends lost 5 bases and 3 bases respectively, with 20 bases between them. Looked up from germline, CDR1 is SSHAT and CDR2 is FNYEAQ (reference sequence). This CDR3 has 17 amino acids. The CDR3 spells CASSLWTSSLFYNEQFF. The DNA for the CDR3 is TGTGCCAGCAGCCTTTGGACATCCAGTTTATTCTACAATGAGCAGTTCTTC. The full variable domain, with the rest looked up from reference TRBV7-7 and TRBJ2-1, is GAGVSQSPRYKVTKRGQDVTLRCDPISSHATLYWYQQALGQGPEFLTYFNYEAQPDKSGLPSDRFSAERPEGSISTLTIQRTEQRDSAMYRCASSLWTSSLFYNEQFFGPGTRLTVL.